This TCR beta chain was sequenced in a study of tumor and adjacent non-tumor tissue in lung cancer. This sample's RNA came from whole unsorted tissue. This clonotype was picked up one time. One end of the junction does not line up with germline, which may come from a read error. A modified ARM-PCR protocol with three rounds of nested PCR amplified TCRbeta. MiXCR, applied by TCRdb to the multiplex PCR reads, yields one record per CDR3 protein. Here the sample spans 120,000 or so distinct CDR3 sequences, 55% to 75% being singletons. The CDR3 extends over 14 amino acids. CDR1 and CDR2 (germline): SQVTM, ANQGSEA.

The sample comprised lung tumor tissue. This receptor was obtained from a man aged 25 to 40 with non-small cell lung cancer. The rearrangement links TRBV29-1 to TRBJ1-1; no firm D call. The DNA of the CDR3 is TGCAGCGTTGAATCGGGTTCCGAGAGCACTGAAGCCTTCTTT. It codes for CSVESGSESTEAFF. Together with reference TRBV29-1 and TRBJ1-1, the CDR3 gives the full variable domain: SAVISQKPSRDICQRGTSLTIQCQVDSQVTMMFWYRQQPGQSLTLIATANQGSEATYESGFVIDKFPISRPNLTFSTLTVSNMSPEDSSIYLCSVESGSESTEAFFGQGTRLTVV.